This TCR beta chain was obtained from a study of cytomegalovirus exposure and HLA in healthy donors. The PCR contained 60 Vbeta and 13 Jbeta primers. The assay was immunoSEQ multiplex PCR, and TCRdb's table has in-frame clones only and misses some. There are around 100,000 clones in the sample; 81% occur only once, and about 4.4% lies in the top ten. The CDR3 consists of 14 residues. In germline, CDR1 is SGHTA, CDR2 FQGTGA. V trimming: 1 base; J trimming: 7 bases; junction bases outside the gene matches: 4. Study observations and caveats: According to a later analysis, donors in an Asian-associated ancestry cluster reportedly had fewer N-insertions than the approximately 720-donor mean.

In regard to this clone: Its antigen is still unknown.

This TCR derives from a woman in her seventies in good health and CMV-seropositive. Sequenced material: PBMCs. The gene calls are TRBV7-3 and TRBJ2-4; 7 bases fit TRBD2. CDR3 sequence (DNA): TGTGCCAGCAGCTTAAGCCGGGGGGAGAACATTCAGTACTTC. It encodes CASSLSRGENIQYF.